These 8 T cell receptor beta chains came from one sample sequenced in a study of identifying expanded T cells in peripheral blood. Profiled with immunoSEQ multiplex PCR; TCRdb holds only in-frame clones, not every one. The table has 100,000 to 150,000 clones, around 88% seen once; the top ten hold around 8.2%. Sequencing input: blood. The source is a person aged 18-70 years in good health.

This chain links TRBV5-4 with TRBJ1-1; D is undetermined. The length of the CDR3 is 12 residues. V lost 0 bases to trimming and J lost 7 bases, with 7 bases between them. From germline, CDR1 is SGHNT and CDR2 YYREEE (reference sequence). The CDR3 nucleotides read TGTGCCAGCAGCTTGGGGGCAGATGAAGCTTTCTTT. Its protein is CASSLGADEAFF.

The gene calls are TRBV7-9 and TRBJ1-1, with D perhaps matching TRBD1 (6 bases). Germline V lookup: CDR1 SEHNR, CDR2 FQNEAQ (reference sequence). This CDR3 is 14 amino acids long. The V gene lost 2 bases and the J gene lost 2 bases, with 9 bases spanning the gap. CDR3 residues: CASSLWTENTEAFF. CDR3 DNA: TGTGCCAGCAGCTTATGGACAGAAAACACTGAAGCTTTCTTT.

The chain combines TRBV19 with TRBJ1-4; the D is unclear. V shed 6 bases and J shed 5 bases, with 16 bases lying between them. The CDR3 runs to 15 residues. Germline V lookup: CDR1 LNHDA, CDR2 SQIVND (reference sequence). Written as DNA, the CDR3 is TGTGCCAGTAGCAGAGCCCCGCAACTGAATGAAAAACTGTTTTTT. Its protein product is CASSRAPQLNEKLFF.

The chain has TRBV9 and TRBJ2-5, with D possibly matching TRBD1 (6 bases). CDR1 SGDLS and CDR2 YYNGEE come from the germline V gene. CDR3 length equals 14 residues. V lost 0 bases, J lost 4 bases, and 10 bases lay in between. The CDR3 region is CASSVEGVGETQYF. DNA for the CDR3: TGTGCCAGCAGCGTAGAGGGGGTAGGAGAGACCCAGTACTTC.

The chain is built from TRBV4-1 and TRBJ2-7; 11 positions agree with TRBD2. The CDR3 has 18 residues. The germline CDR1 and CDR2 sequences are MGHRA and YSYEKL. The V gene end was trimmed by 6 bases and the J gene end by 3 bases; junction bases not matched to a gene: 16. As DNA, the CDR3 is TGCGCCAGCAGGGTCAGCGGGACTAGCGGAAATACGCACTACGAGCAGTACTTC. Amino acid sequence: CASRVSGTSGNTHYEQYF.

The V call is TRBV5-1, the J call TRBJ1-1; D might be TRBD1 (5 bases). This CDR3 comprises 15 residues. V shed 0 bases and J shed 1 base, with 10 bases lying between them. CDR1 is SGHRS and CDR2 is YFSETQ in the germline V gene. CDR3 sequence reads: CASSLATGQNTEAFF. CDR3 DNA sequence: TGCGCCAGCAGCTTGGCTACAGGCCAGAACACTGAAGCTTTCTTT.

The chain has TRBV5-4 and TRBJ1-5, with a possible D match to TRBD1 (5 bases). The V gene lost 3 bases and the J gene lost 0 bases, with 7 bases spanning the gap. CDR3 length: 14 amino acids. CDR1 is SGHNT, CDR2 YYREEE, per germline (reference sequence). CDR3 sequence (DNA): TGTGCCAGCAGCTGGCAGGGTAGCAATCAGCCCCAGCATTTT. Encoded protein: CASSWQGSNQPQHF. Based on the CDR3 plus reference TRBV5-4 and TRBJ1-5, the full variable domain is ETGVTQSPTHLIKTRGQQVTLRCSSQSGHNTVSWYQQALGQGPQFIFQYYREEENGRGNFPPRFSGLQFPNYSSELNVNALELDDSALYLCASSWQGSNQPQHFGDGTRLSIL.

The chain joins TRBV18 to TRBJ2-1, with 11 bases matching TRBD2. The CDR3 is 17 residues long. Trimming cost V 0 bases and J 1 base; bases outside gene matches: 2. CDR1 KGHSH and CDR2 LQKENI come from the germline V gene. DNA for the CDR3: TGTGCCAGCTCACCACCGACTAGCGGGGCGTCCTACAATGAGCAGTTCTTC. Translating it yields CASSPPTSGASYNEQFF.